A selection of T cell receptor beta chains follows, all from one sample in a study of radiation and T cells in renal cell carcinoma. TCRdb keeps only in-frame clones here, not all; method: immunoSEQ multiplex PCR. The sample yields about 130,000 clones, 70% to 90% seen once. The sequencing used blood, collected from a patient whose treatment included radiotherapy and nephrectomy. The receptors stem from a woman aged 70-85 years with renal cell carcinoma. Each CDR3 is given with its conserved first and last residue. A D gene is named only where the DNA matches it firmly. Expanded clones get a size class; other rows say once, few or many, or leave the size out.

j_gene	v_gene	d_gene	abundance	CDR3aa	CDR3nt
TRBJ2-3	TRBV5-1	TRBD2	NA	CASSLVASGGASDTQYF	TGCGCCAGCAGCTTGGTAGCGAGCGGGGGGGCCTCAGATACGCAGTATTTT
TRBJ1-1	TRBV29-1	NA	NA	CSADSHTEAFF	TGCAGCGCGGACAGTCACACTGAAGCTTTCTTT
TRBJ2-3	TRBV6-1	TRBD2	NA	CASRGSGGSTDTQYF	TGTGCCAGCAGGGGAAGCGGGGGGAGCACAGATACGCAGTATTTT
TRBJ2-1	TRBV6-1	NA	once	CASSENNYNEQFF	TGTGCCAGCAGTGAAAACAACTACAATGAGCAGTTCTTC
TRBJ1-5	TRBV30	NA	NA	CAWSVNWQGPFSKSNQPQHF	TGTGCCTGGAGTGTAAATTGGCAGGGCCCCTTCAGTAAGAGCAATCAGCCCCAGCATTTT
TRBJ2-3	TRBV20-1	NA	NA	CSAAALNTQYF	TGCAGTGCAGCGGCCCTAAATACGCAGTATTTT
TRBJ2-1	TRBV28	NA	NA	CASSPRLWGLEQFF	TGTGCCAGCAGTCCCCGTCTTTGGGGCCTTGAGCAGTTCTTC
TRBJ2-1	TRBV30	NA	NA	CAWSNGGLYNEQFF	TGTGCCTGGAGTAACGGGGGCCTGTACAATGAGCAGTTCTTC
TRBJ2-2	TRBV9	NA	NA	CASSLITDGELFF	TGTGCCAGCAGTCTTATAACCGACGGGGAGCTGTTTTTT
TRBJ2-5	TRBV2	NA	NA	CALGKKETQYF	TGTGCTCTCGGGAAAAAAGAGACCCAGTACTTC
TRBJ1-2	TRBV4-3	NA	NA	CASSQDRHFYGYTF	TGCGCCAGCAGCCAAGATCGGCATTTCTATGGCTACACCTTC
TRBJ1-1	TRBV6-5	TRBD1	NA	CASSSPGQGDTEAFF	TGTGCCAGCAGTTCCCCCGGACAGGGCGACACTGAAGCTTTCTTT
TRBJ1-6	TRBV5-1	NA	NA	CASSLKPPGAYSPLHF	TGCGCCAGCAGCCTTAAACCTCCGGGGGCCTATTCACCCCTCCACTTT
TRBJ2-7	TRBV5-6	TRBD1	once	CASSSGTAFYEQYF	TGTGCCAGCAGCTCAGGGACAGCCTTCTACGAGCAGTACTTC
TRBJ2-3	TRBV5-1	TRBD1	NA	CASSPLQGARVPGTDTQYF	TGCGCCAGCAGCCCACTCCAGGGGGCGAGGGTTCCTGGCACAGATACGCAGTATTTT
TRBJ2-1	TRBV19	TRBD1	few	CASAGPGTGGRNEQFF	TGTGCCAGCGCTGGCCCCGGGACAGGGGGCCGTAATGAGCAGTTCTTC
TRBJ1-1	TRBV7-2	NA	NA	CASSFSENTEAFF	TGTGCCAGCAGCTTTTCGGAGAACACTGAAGCTTTCTTT
TRBJ1-6	TRBV27	NA	NA	CASSPSPRGTYNSPLHF	TGTGCCAGCAGTCCCTCCCCCCGGGGAACCTATAATTCACCCCTCCACTTT
TRBJ2-2	TRBV5-6	TRBD2	NA	CASSLIAGDGELFF	TGTGCCAGCAGCTTGATCGCGGGGGACGGGGAGCTGTTTTTT
TRBJ1-1	TRBV5-6	NA	NA	CASSSRGRYGEAFF	TGTGCCAGCAGCTCACGGGGGCGATACGGTGAAGCTTTCTTT
TRBJ2-1	TRBV5-6	NA	NA	CASSLVRSLEFF	TGTGCCAGCAGCTTGGTTCGTTCCCTCGAGTTCTTC
TRBJ1-4	TRBV4-2	NA	NA	CASSQRPGREKLFF	TGTGCCAGCAGCCAGCGCCCAGGAAGGGAAAAACTGTTTTTT
TRBJ2-7	TRBV9	NA	NA	CASSVATGGYEQYF	TGTGCCAGCAGCGTAGCTACCGGGGGATACGAGCAGTACTTC
TRBJ1-1	TRBV4-1	NA	few	CASSQDLADSGTEAFF	TGCGCCAGCAGCCAAGATTTAGCCGATTCGGGTACTGAAGCTTTCTTT
TRBJ2-5	TRBV7-9	TRBD2	NA	CASNSPGLAEETQYF	TGTGCCAGCAACTCCCCGGGACTAGCAGAAGAGACCCAGTACTTC
TRBJ2-4	TRBV27	NA	NA	CASSLSGAKNIQYF	TGTGCCAGCAGTTTATCAGGGGCCAAAAACATTCAGTACTTC
TRBJ1-2	TRBV10-3	NA	NA	CATSRGDGYTF	TGTGCCACGAGCAGGGGTGACGGCTACACCTTC
TRBJ1-1	TRBV9	NA	NA	CASSLYVGAEAFF	TGTGCCAGCAGCCTATACGTTGGGGCTGAAGCTTTCTTT
TRBJ1-2	TRBV2	NA	few	CASSPSGTTNYGYTF	TGTGCCAGCAGTCCTTCCGGGACAACAAACTATGGCTACACCTTC
TRBJ2-7	TRBV29-1	NA	NA	CSVGGAGSGYEQYF	TGCAGCGTTGGAGGGGCGGGATCGGGTTACGAGCAGTACTTC
TRBJ2-1	TRBV9	NA	NA	CASSVTAGFYNEQFF	TGTGCCAGCAGCGTAACTGCGGGATTCTACAATGAGCAGTTCTTC
TRBJ2-7	TRBV5-1	TRBD1	NA	CASSLAPGQGIYEQYF	TGCGCCAGCAGCTTGGCCCCGGGACAGGGGATCTACGAGCAGTACTTC
TRBJ1-2	TRBV6-1	TRBD1	NA	CASSEAETGNLIPGYTF	TGTGCCAGCAGTGAAGCCGAGACAGGGAACCTGATCCCTGGCTACACCTTC
TRBJ2-5	TRBV7-2	NA	NA	CASSLGPIGGRETQYF	TGTGCCAGCAGCTTAGGTCCAATCGGGGGGCGAGAGACCCAGTACTTC
TRBJ1-1	TRBV7-9	TRBD1	NA	CASSFLRGPGDTEAFF	TGTGCCAGCAGCTTTCTTAGGGGGCCGGGCGACACTGAAGCTTTCTTT
TRBJ1-2	TRBV15	NA	NA	CATSRGPETANYGYTF	TGTGCCACCAGCAGAGGCCCAGAGACGGCTAACTATGGCTACACCTTC
TRBJ1-5	TRBV5-5	TRBD1	NA	CASSLGWAGGRQPQHF	TGTGCCAGCAGCTTGGGATGGGCAGGGGGGAGACAGCCCCAGCATTTT
TRBJ1-1	TRBV7-9	NA	NA	CASSLSKTEAFF	TGTGCCAGCAGCTTGAGTAAGACTGAAGCTTTCTTT
TRBJ2-3	TRBV7-2	TRBD2	NA	CASSLGAGGPTDTQYF	TGTGCCAGCAGCTTAGGGGCGGGGGGCCCCACAGATACGCAGTATTTT
TRBJ2-1	TRBV14	TRBD2	NA	CASSQWARGGEQFF	TGTGCCAGCAGCCAATGGGCCCGGGGGGGAGAGCAGTTCTTC
TRBJ2-7	TRBV5-4	TRBD2	NA	CASTLAGGPNEQYF	TGTGCCAGCACCCTAGCGGGGGGGCCTAACGAGCAGTACTTC
TRBJ2-3	TRBV28	TRBD2	NA	CASSWEAGGALDTQYF	TGTGCCAGCAGCTGGGAAGCCGGGGGGGCTCTGGATACGCAGTATTTT
TRBJ1-2	TRBV9	NA	NA	CASSVDSRGYGYTF	TGTGCCAGCAGCGTAGATAGCAGGGGCTATGGCTACACCTTC